The clone carrying this T cell receptor (beta chain) came up once. The entry originates in a study of blood T cell repertoires in COVID-19. Study-level information: Sources were T cells, B-cell-depleted T cells, or PBMCs; the material itself was cDNA or gDNA.

Germline V lookup: CDR1 LNHDA, CDR2 SQIVND (reference sequence). Trimming left V 5 bases short and J 5 bases short, with 12 bases between. The CDR3 runs 13 residues. The table came from immunoSEQ multiplex PCR; TCRdb's copy has only in-frame clones and leaves some out. The table includes approximately 100,000 clones, roughly 87% detected once. The TCR sequence derives from a human donor in a cohort sampled during active COVID-19. V and J are TRBV19 and TRBJ2-5, with a weak D call TRBD2 (6 bases). Sequencing used peripheral blood. In DNA, the CDR3 is TGTGCCAGTAGTCGGGGGACCGGGGAGACCCAGTACTTC. This translates into CASSRGTGETQYF.